The 20 T cell receptor beta chains listed next were all sequenced from one sample in a study of metastatic and nonmetastatic thyroid tumors. TCRdb re-clonotyped the PCR reads through MiXCR. Among 25,000 to 35,000 clones listed, approximately 15% were seen once. Among the patients, none had received any treatment before thyroid surgery. The sequencing input was blood. The receptors here all came from a female donor with papillary thyroid cancer or a benign thyroid nodule (not recorded which). Some clones in this sample may be carry-over from other donors' samples.

By share of the sample, this clone is medium-sized. This chain links TRBV19 with TRBJ1-5; D ambiguous. Germline V lookup: CDR1 LNHDA, CDR2 SQIVND (reference sequence). The CDR3 runs 14 residues. Trimming took 3 bases from V and 0 from J, leaving 6 bases between them. The CDR3 is CASSMSLSNQPQHF. For the CDR3, the DNA is TGTGCCAGTAGTATGAGCCTTAGCAATCAGCCCCAGCATTTT. Variable domain in full (rest from reference TRBV19 and TRBJ1-5): DGGITQSPKYLFRKEGQNVTLSCEQNLNHDAMYWYRQDPGQGLRLIYYSQIVNDFQKGDIAEGYSVSREKKESFPLTVTSAQKNPTAFYLCASSMSLSNQPQHFGDGTRLSIL.

The CDR3 DNA is TGTGCCAGTAGTCCAATCGGGACAGGGGCAAAAAGGGGGCACCAGCATTTT. Amino acids: CASSPIGTGAKRGHQHF. J is TRBJ1-5 and V is TRBV19; 10 bases map to TRBD1. Germline V gene lookup returns CDR1 LNHDA and CDR2 SQIVND (reference sequence). After removal of 5 bases from V and 12 bases from J, the junction contained 19 bases not matched to a gene. This CDR3 is 17 amino acids long.

This clone was detected ten times or more. The chain uses TRBV27 and TRBJ1-1; TRBD1 aligns across 9 bases. Looked up from germline, CDR1 is MNHEY and CDR2 is SMNVEV (reference sequence). CDR3 length: 16 residues. J gave up 10 bases and V 5 bases, and 17 bases lay outside the gene matches. The CDR3 protein is CASSPPGMGTGLGAFF. The CDR3 DNA reads as TGTGCCAGCAGTCCTCCGGGTATGGGGACAGGGCTGGGAGCTTTCTTT.

In this sample, this clone turned up many times. The rearrangement links TRBV18 to TRBJ1-4; D might be TRBD1 (5 bases). The CDR3 length is 17 residues. Deletions cut 3 bases from V and 2 bases from J, with 16 bases between. The V gene's germline CDR1 is KGHSH and CDR2 LQKENI. The CDR3 DNA follows: TGTGCCAGCTCACCGGGGAGCAGGGATAATACTAATGAAAAACTGTTTTTT. Amino acids: CASSPGSRDNTNEKLFF.

The J gene is TRBJ2-7, the V gene TRBV5-1, with 10 bases that match TRBD1. Trimming removed 3 bases from V and 1 base from J; junction bases left unmatched: 1. This CDR3 is 14 amino acids long. Germline lookup yields CDR1 SGHRS and CDR2 YFSETQ. CDR3 sequence reads: CASSWDRGSYEQYF. For the CDR3, the DNA is TGCGCCAGCAGCTGGGACAGGGGATCCTACGAGCAGTACTTC.

This clone was detected many times. This chain uses TRBV7-2 with TRBJ2-1; 10 bases agree with TRBD2. Germline V CDR1 and CDR2: SGHTA, FQGNSA. V gave up 5 bases and J gave up 4 bases; unmatched junction bases: 5. The CDR3 spans 15 residues. The CDR3 region is CASSRGTSAYNEQFF. CDR3 coding DNA: TGTGCCAGCAGCCGAGGGACTAGCGCTTACAATGAGCAGTTCTTC.

This clone has at least ten counts. The rearrangement uses TRBV6-4 and TRBJ2-5; 8 bases are shared with TRBD2. V shed 10 bases and J 4 bases; nucleotides not matched to a gene: 8. This CDR3 is built from 13 residues. Per germline, CDR1 MRHNA and CDR2 SNTAGT. The CDR3 here is CANPGGALETQYF. As DNA, the CDR3 is TGTGCCAACCCCGGGGGGGCCTTAGAGACCCAGTACTTC.

Many counts were recorded for this clone. V and J are TRBV30 and TRBJ2-1; 7 bases line up with TRBD2. J lost 3 bases, V lost 1 base, and 3 bases had no gene match. The CDR3 totals 14 residues. CDR1 GTSNPN and CDR2 SVGIG come from the germline V gene (reference sequence). The CDR3 protein is CAWSGTRYYNEQFF. In DNA form, the CDR3 reads TGTGCCTGGAGTGGGACTAGGTACTACAATGAGCAGTTCTTC.

The sample holds many counts of this clone. V usage is TRBV30 and J usage is TRBJ1-5; 7 nucleotides match TRBD1. Germline values: CDR1 GTSNPN, CDR2 SVGIG (reference sequence). CDR3 size: 13 residues. J was trimmed by 3 bases and V by 5 bases; bases with no gene match: 4. The CDR3 DNA sequence: TGTGCCTGGGGGGACAGCTTCAATCAGCCCCAGCATTTT. Its protein product is CAWGDSFNQPQHF.

This clone was seen ten or more times. J is TRBJ2-4 and V is TRBV15, with 8 bases matching TRBD1. The CDR3 consists of 17 residues. Germline assignment: CDR1 LNHNV and CDR2 YYDKDF (reference sequence). Losses at the gene ends were 6 bases for V and 2 bases for J; bases not matched to a gene: 12. CDR3 nucleotides: TGTGCCACCAGTCCACAACAGGGGGGACTTACCAAAAACATTCAGTACTTC. It encodes CATSPQQGGLTKNIQYF.

This clone has at least ten counts. The V gene is TRBV4-2, the J gene TRBJ2-1; 7 nucleotides line up with TRBD1. Germline-derived CDR1 and CDR2 are LGHNA and YNFKEQ. V was pared by 4 bases and J by 5 bases, with 5 bases of the junction left unmatched. The CDR3 extends over 14 amino acids. In DNA form, the CDR3 reads TGTGCCAGCAGCCGCATCGACAGGGACAATGAGCAGTTCTTC. Amino acid sequence: CASSRIDRDNEQFF.

This clone was observed many times. This chain connects TRBV6-1 to TRBJ2-2, with 10 bases matching TRBD1. Germline V CDR1 and CDR2: MNHNS, SASEGT. CDR3 length: 17 amino acids. The V gene end was trimmed by 6 bases and the J gene end by 3 bases; junction bases not matched to a gene: 10. The CDR3 loop is CASSLDPGTGDTGELFF. CDR3 coding DNA: TGTGCCAGCAGCCTAGACCCCGGGACAGGGGACACCGGGGAGCTGTTTTTT.

This clone is medium-sized (0.01 to 0.1%). This rearrangement joins TRBV20-1 to TRBJ2-7, with 8 bases that match TRBD2. J was trimmed by 4 bases and V by 1 base; bases with no gene match: 12. This CDR3 region has 16 residues. Germline V lookup: CDR1 DFQATT, CDR2 SNEGSKA (reference sequence). CDR3 DNA sequence: TGCAGTGCTAGAGGTTTACAGACTAGCGACACATACGAGCAGTACTTC. It encodes CSARGLQTSDTYEQYF.

This clone has a handful of counts. A junction end diverges from the germline sequence, so it may reflect a read error. The chain couples TRBV6-5 to TRBJ2-3, with D unclear. Germline lookup yields CDR1 MNHEY and CDR2 SVGAGI. This CDR3 is built from 16 residues. CDR3 sequence (DNA): TGTGCCAGCAGTTACAACGCTCTACCCAGCACAGATACTCAGTATTTT. Protein: CASSYNALPSTDTQYF.

The rearrangement uses TRBV11-2 and TRBJ2-2; 7 positions agree with TRBD2. V lost 5 bases and J lost 7; bases outside the gene matches: 13. CDR3 size: 16 residues. Germline CDR1 SGHAT, CDR2 FQNNGV. DNA of the CDR3: TGTGCCAGCAGCCTCCAGACTAGCTGGGGGGGCGGGGAGCTGTTTTTT. It encodes CASSLQTSWGGGELFF.

This clone was observed at least ten times. V gene TRBV7-8 combines with J gene TRBJ2-5; 8 bases match TRBD2. This CDR3 is built from 14 residues. Germline values: CDR1 SGHVS, CDR2 FQNEAQ. Trimming took 2 bases from V and 5 from J; bases not matched to a gene: 4. DNA for the CDR3: TGTGCCAGCAGCTTAATAGCGGGACTGGAGACCCAGTACTTC. This sequence encodes CASSLIAGLETQYF.

In its sample, this clone was seen many times. This sequence joins TRBV2 and TRBJ1-2; D is unclear. Germline-derived CDR1 and CDR2 are SNHLY and FYNNEI. The CDR3 totals 14 residues. V was pared by 7 bases and J by 5 bases, with 17 bases between. CDR3 sequence reads: CASIFTPGKYGYTF. The DNA of the CDR3 is TGTGCCAGCATCTTCACCCCGGGCAAATATGGCTACACCTTC.

The rearrangement joins TRBV6-2 or TRBV6-3 to TRBJ2-7, with no clear D. V was trimmed by 1 base and J by 3 bases, leaving 7 bases between them. This CDR3 comprises 13 residues. Germline-derived CDR1 and CDR2 are MNHEY and SVGEGT. As DNA, the CDR3 is TGTGCCAGCAGTTACTTTAGTTACTACGAGCAGTACTTC. Encoded protein: CASSYFSYYEQYF.

This clone was observed many times. This sequence may be a read error, since a much larger clone differs from it by one base. The V call is TRBV4-2, the J call TRBJ2-7, with D hard to call. V lost 6 bases to trimming and J lost 2 bases, with 11 bases between them. The CDR3 loop spans 13 amino acids. Germline V CDR1 and CDR2: LGHNA, YNFKEQ. CDR3 protein: CASRWQVTYEQYF. As DNA, the CDR3 is TGTGCCAGCAGGTGGCAGGTGACCTACGAGCAGTACTTC.

In this sample, this clone turned up many times. This chain joins TRBV9 and TRBJ1-5, with TRBD1 matching over 7 bases. Per the germline V gene, CDR1 is SGDLS and CDR2 is YYNGEE. The V segment lost 3 bases and the J segment 9 bases; nucleotides outside the gene matches: 9. The CDR3 covers 14 residues. The CDR3 reads CASSGQGGSGPQHF. The CDR3 DNA reads TGTGCCAGCAGCGGCCAGGGGGGATCTGGGCCCCAGCATTTT.